The entry below gives a single T cell receptor (beta chain) sequence along with its context. No antigen is known for it. No qualities accompany the bases; no much larger clone lies one base away. From the cysteine through the phenylalanine, the CDR3 covers 16 amino acids. The entry retains the CDR3 DNA only, 48 bases that are in frame from base 1. From the germline V gene, CDR1 is MDHEN and CDR2 is SYDVKM. At the junction V is shortened by 4 bases and J by 4 bases; bases outside the gene matches: 12. These data come from a study of shared clonotypes between healthy human individuals (dated by TCRdb to about 2020). A note on the overall study: The cohort included a few men and a couple of women between 18 and 49 years of age. Per donor, three plates each were used for CD4 naive and CD4 memory, two for CD8 naive, and one for CD8 memory. To estimate repertoire size and how much clonotypes are shared between individuals, the study performed deep sequencing of blood TCR repertoires from roughly five healthy adults. To increase sequencing depth and limit assay-specific biases, TCR repertoire library preparation and sequencing were carried out by different laboratories using diverse techniques. Per donor, leukapheresis produced somewhere between about 0.85 and 9.5 billion PBMCs.

Findings and caveats that apply to the study as a whole: Only blood was sampled, and tissue TCR repertoires likely differ from those in blood. Higher generation probabilities were observed for clonotypes shared by all four sorted-subset donors than for non-shared clonotypes. Sharing across a few donors was observed for around 5% of naive CD4, under 4% of naive CD8, 2% to 2.5% of memory CD4, and about 0.4% of memory CD8 clonotypes. Naive subsets generally had larger estimated clonotype richness than memory subsets. The small number of donors limited the genetic and exposure-history diversity represented. Pairwise subsampling led to the expectation that sequencing depth would affect the degree of clonotype sharing among donors. Rarefaction of sorted-subset datasets indicated incomplete sequencing despite the large sequencing depth.

Using the deep immunoSEQ assay, multiplex PCR amplified TCR CDR3 regions from genomic DNA. Extracted genomic DNA from each cell subset was spread evenly across all wells of several immunoSEQ 96-well plates, with each plate serving as a replicate. For sorted subsets, about 0.2 ug genomic DNA, equal to tens of thousands of T cell genomes, was loaded into each replicate PCR. The purified libraries were quantified using a Qubit 3.0 fluorometer, sized with a Bioanalyzer 2100, and then quantified again using the KAPA Library Quantification kit. Every immunoSEQ 96-well plate was sequenced on a separate single-read 150-cycle Illumina NextSeq 550 flow cell. In the paper's pipeline: Because the immunoSEQ output held only junctional sequences and lacked quality scores, the filtering could not match the filtering applied to full-length reads. Sequences were annotated with PyIR, a Python wrapper for IgBLAST v1.9, using IMGT germline references to assign V/J genes and CDR3. Reads were removed for weak V/J assignments (E-value above 1e-6), missing CDR3, stop codons, out-of-frame junctions, or ambiguous translated residues. A V3J clonotype was defined by an identical inferred V gene, J gene, and CDR3 amino acid sequence. Percentage overlap between repertoires was calculated by dividing the number of shared unique clonotypes by the size of the smaller repertoire. RTK rarefaction, the Chao1 estimator, and Recon v2.1 estimates of unobserved clonotypes were used to assess repertoire richness. Generation probabilities were computed with OLGA for all TCRbeta clonotypes obtained by the gDNA method from four donors. Drawn from immuneACCESS, this table holds only the in-frame rearrangements with V and J called that TCRdb kept. Clones are partly lost; checked studies trace under half to an unresolved V gene and leave the rest unexplained. From that table come the V and J calls and clone size; the DNA was used to work out D and trimming. Present in this sample are a few hundred thousand clones, roughly 97% of which were seen just once. 0.045% to 0.06% of the sample comes from the top ten.

Donors were healthy HIV-negative adults with no recently reported acute infections or vaccinations. Only Caucasian adults living in Nashville, Tennessee, USA were represented among the donors. CD4+ T cells were enriched by magnetic negative selection, after which naive cells were positively selected on CD45RA and the negative fraction was taken as the memory subset. After blood collection by leukapheresis, PBMCs were isolated using Ficoll-Histopaque density gradient centrifugation and then cryopreserved in the vapor phase of liquid nitrogen. Analytical flow cytometry was used to check the purity and quantity of every magnetically sorted T cell population. Genomic DNA was isolated from every sorted fraction and measured by UV absorbance on a Nanodrop 2000c.

The chain is assembled from TRBV28 and TRBJ1-1; a stretch of 7 junction bases matches TRBD1. Material for sequencing was naive CD4+ T cells sorted from blood. The sample's cell subset or site label, decoded: CD45RA+ positively selected. The clonotype originates from a woman aged 25-40 years in good health. Here the CDR3 is given as CASSWTTSGDSTEAFF. The DNA is as follows: TGTGCCAGCAGTTGGACAACCTCGGGGGACAGCACTGAAGCTTTCTTT.